Each of the 22 T cell receptor beta chains below was sequenced from the same sample in a study of CDR3 diversity in severe acne (dated by TCRdb to the late 2010s). The method behind the library was PCR. The instrument was an Illumina HiSeq 2000. The raw public reads went through TCRdb reprocessing: fastp at Q25, MiXCR clone calling, in-frame beta chains kept. Each entry is one CDR3 protein sequence, shown with its most common DNA and genes. The sample includes around 91,000 distinct CDR3 sequences, with about 54% observed a single time. The ten largest clones capture 13% to 15% of the sample. The source material was blood. These receptors were obtained from a male donor in good health, without acne.

Many counts were recorded for this clonotype. This chain links TRBV9 with TRBJ2-7, with TRBD1 matching 11 bases. Germline assignment: CDR1 SGDLS and CDR2 YYNGEE. The junction had 19 bases not matched to a gene; V was cut back by 3 bases and J by 5 bases. The CDR3 runs 19 residues. CDR3 sequence: CASSAWDRGSSLRVNEQYF. In DNA, the CDR3 is TGTGCCAGCAGCGCCTGGGACAGGGGGAGCTCACTAAGGGTCAACGAGCAGTACTTC.

This chain connects TRBV18 to TRBJ2-7; 8 bases map to TRBD1. There are 14 residues in the CDR3. Trimming removed 6 bases from V and 2 bases from J; junction bases left unmatched: 6. The germline V gene encodes CDR1 KGHSH and CDR2 LQKENI. CDR3 DNA: TGTGCCAGCTCCTCCAGGGGGCTTCCCTACGAGCAGTACTTC. Amino acid sequence: CASSSRGLPYEQYF.

V and J are TRBV5-1 and TRBJ2-1, with a weak D call TRBD1 (6 bases). Germline V CDR1 and CDR2: SGHRS, YFSETQ. The CDR3 is 13 amino acids. Trimming shortened V by 1 base and J by 11 bases, and 13 bases separated the two germline ends. The chain's CDR3 is CASSLPGATQQFF. The CDR3 DNA is TGCGCCAGCAGCTTGCCAGGGGCCACACAGCAGTTCTTC.

This clonotype was seen more than once but under ten times. This chain's CDR3 is CASSPRQGLHEKLFF. CDR3 sequence (DNA): TGTGCCAGCAGCCCCCGACAGGGACTCCACGAAAAACTGTTTTTT. The rearrangement uses TRBV4-2 and TRBJ1-4, with 7 bases that match TRBD1. Trimming at V came to 4 bases and at J to 8 bases, leaving 10 bases not matched to a gene. The length of the CDR3 is 15 residues. CDR1 and CDR2 (germline): LGHNA, YNFKEQ.

Remarks on this clonotype: At one end, the junction sequence differs from germline, possibly due to a read error. The chain links TRBV4-1 to TRBJ1-1, with D unresolved. Per germline, CDR1 MGHRA and CDR2 YSYEKL. The CDR3 is 13 amino acids. The CDR3 DNA reads as TGTGCCAGCAGTGTTCGCGCGAACACTGAAGCTTTCTTT. This gives the protein CASSVRANTEAFF.

The rearrangement joins TRBV7-9 to TRBJ2-5; possibly TRBD2 for D (6 bases). Germline lookup yields CDR1 SEHNR and CDR2 FQNEAQ (reference sequence). V shed 5 bases and J shed 7 bases, with 11 bases lying between them. The CDR3 consists of 12 residues. The CDR3 spells CASSPGRGTQYF. The CDR3 DNA reads as TGTGCCAGCAGCCCAGGGCGGGGGACCCAGTACTTC.

This rearrangement joins TRBV4-1 to TRBJ1-6; D uncertain. The CDR3 has 13 residues. Trimming removed 3 bases from V and 11 bases from J, with 11 bases in between. The germline V gene has CDR1 MGHRA and CDR2 YSYEKL. The CDR3 nucleotides are TGCGCCAGCAGCCAGGCCTCCGTGACACCCCTCCACTTT. Encoded protein: CASSQASVTPLHF.

The chain links TRBV9 to TRBJ2-7; D is undetermined. Germline V CDR1 and CDR2: SGDLS, YYNGEE. V shed 0 bases and J shed 2 bases, with 18 bases lying between them. CDR3 length: 17 residues. CDR3 nucleotide sequence: TGTGCCAGCAGCGTAGAGAGAGACCCATGGGGAACCTACGAGCAGTACTTC. Translating it yields CASSVERDPWGTYEQYF.

J is TRBJ2-3 and V is TRBV5-4; 9 bases align to TRBD2. This CDR3 is 15 amino acids long. Germline V gene data show CDR1 as SGHNT and CDR2 as YYREEE (reference sequence). With 4 bases clipped from V and 6 bases from J, the junction kept 9 bases outside the gene matches. CDR3 sequence reads: CASSLTSGSADTQYF. CDR3 DNA sequence: TGTGCCAGCAGCCTAACTAGCGGGTCCGCCGATACGCAGTATTTT.

The chain joins TRBV20-1 to TRBJ2-1; D remains unclear. Germline V lookup: CDR1 DFQATT, CDR2 SNEGSKA (reference sequence). V lost 4 bases, J lost 5 bases, and 9 bases lay in between. This CDR3 contains 12 residues. The CDR3 DNA reads TGCAGTGCTAAAGCAGCACACAATGAGCAGTTCTTC. This gives the protein CSAKAAHNEQFF.

The V gene is TRBV15, the J gene TRBJ2-6; 8 bases align to TRBD1. V gave up 3 bases and J gave up 1 base; unmatched junction bases: 2. The CDR3 sequence is 16 residues long. CDR1 LNHNV and CDR2 YYDKDF come from the germline V gene (reference sequence). CDR3 nucleotides: TGTGCCACCAGCAGTGACAGGGGTTCTGGGGCCAACGTCCTGACTTTC. This translates into CATSSDRGSGANVLTF.

Sample share makes this clonotype medium-sized. The J gene is TRBJ1-3, the V gene TRBV29-1; unclear D gene. Germline CDR1 reads SQVTM; CDR2 reads ANQGSEA. The ends were cut back, 3 bases at V and 2 bases at J, with 11 bases in the middle. CDR3 length: 14 residues. The CDR3 nucleotides are TGCAGCGTTGAGTGGCAGGAGGCTGGAAACACCATATATTTT. It yields the protein CSVEWQEAGNTIYF.

Worth noting for this clonotype: Its ends do not fully match the called genes, so a read error is possible. The rearrangement uses TRBV24-1 and TRBJ2-7; the match to TRBD1 covers 8 bases. CDR3 length: 12 residues. Germline V lookup: CDR1 KGHDR, CDR2 SFDVKD. The CDR3 here is CATRQGTNEQHF. The CDR3 coding sequence is TGTGCCACCCGACAGGGGACCAACGAGCAGCACTTC.

The chain couples TRBV2 to TRBJ2-3; D is undetermined. The V and J ends lost 7 bases and 0 bases respectively, with 8 bases between them. Germline V gene lookup returns CDR1 SNHLY and CDR2 FYNNEI. The CDR3 consists of 13 residues. The CDR3 DNA reads TGTGCCAGCACTGGCGGAAGCACAGATACGCAGTATTTT. This codes for CASTGGSTDTQYF.

This chain joins TRBV6-5 and TRBJ1-5; possible D gene TRBD1, 5 bases. V was clipped by 4 bases and J by 9 bases, with 16 bases between them. This CDR3 comprises 14 residues. Germline V gene data show CDR1 as MNHEY and CDR2 as SVGAGI. CDR3 amino acids: CASSSRQWVGPQHF. The CDR3 coding sequence is TGTGCCAGCAGTTCCCGACAGTGGGTTGGGCCCCAGCATTTT.

About this clonotype itself: The DNA is left out, because the CDR3 cannot be placed on it with certainty; the CDR3 is given as TCRdb lists it. V gene TRBV24-1 combines with J gene TRBJ1-5. The CDR3 is made up of 24 amino acids, end residues included. The V gene's germline CDR1 is KGHDR and CDR2 SFDVKD. The CDR3 loop is CATSARGSARYEQYFGPGTHPQHF.

For this clonotype: A much larger clonotype is one base distant, so this may be a read error. This CDR3 is missing its conserved last phenylalanine or tryptophan, likely due to a read error. This chain joins TRBV3-1 and TRBJ2-2; 11 bases are shared with TRBD2. The CDR3 sequence is 16 residues long. The germline CDR1 and CDR2 sequences are LGHDT and YNNKEL (reference sequence). V trimming: 2 bases; J trimming: 3 bases; junction bases outside the gene matches: 2. CDR3 loop: CASSQPGLADTGELFL. The CDR3 nucleotides are TGTGCCAGCAGCCAACCGGGACTAGCGGACACCGGGGAGCTGTTTCTT.

This clonotype was observed a handful of times. CDR3 nucleotides: TGTGCCAGCAGCTTGACGCAGGGGCAAGAGACCCAGTACTTC. Its protein is CASSLTQGQETQYF. The chain has TRBV5-8 and TRBJ2-5; perhaps TRBD1 as D (6 bases). CDR3 length: 14 residues. Germline V lookup: CDR1 SGHTS, CDR2 YDEGEE. Trimming cost V 1 base and J 2 bases, with 9 bases left between them.

The DNA of the CDR3 is TGTGCCAGCAGTCGGACTAGCGGGAGGCTCAAAAACATTCAGTACTTC. Its translation is CASSRTSGRLKNIQYF. The rearrangement links TRBV12-3 or TRBV12-4 to TRBJ2-4; 14 bases map to TRBD2. V dropped 5 bases and J dropped 3; count of bases not matched to a gene: 3. This CDR3 has 16 residues.

This clonotype has a single count. V and J are TRBV2 and TRBJ2-3; 10 nucleotides agree with TRBD1. The germline V gene has CDR1 SNHLY and CDR2 FYNNEI. V shed 10 bases, J shed 4 bases, and the junction held 8 bases outside the gene matches. This CDR3 spans 14 amino acids. CDR3 sequence: CATAGTGVPDTQYF. The CDR3 region has the DNA TGTGCCACCGCCGGGACAGGGGTGCCAGATACGCAGTATTTT.

This clonotype was counted a few times. The chain uses TRBV28 and TRBJ1-6, with a weak D call TRBD1 (6 bases). The CDR3 consists of 16 residues. V dropped 7 bases and J dropped 7 bases, with 20 bases sitting between them. Germline V lookup: CDR1 MDHEN, CDR2 SYDVKM. The CDR3 loop is CASNSGVGAGNSPLHF. The DNA of the CDR3 is TGTGCCAGCAACAGTGGGGTGGGGGCAGGAAATTCACCCCTCCACTTT.

The chain has TRBV6-2 or TRBV6-3 and TRBJ1-5; D is uncertain. This CDR3 has 16 amino acids. V was clipped by 6 bases and J by 0 bases, with 15 bases between them. Germline values: CDR1 MNHEY, CDR2 SVGEGT. In DNA, the CDR3 is TGTGCCAGCAGCCCCGGACTGATGTATAGCAATCAGCCCCAGCATTTT. This codes for CASSPGLMYSNQPQHF.